This T cell receptor (beta chain) was captured by sequencing in a study of shared clonotypes between healthy human individuals. Study-wide context: Ranging from 18 to 49 in age, donors were two women and a few men. Each donor had three CD4 naive, three CD4 memory, two CD8 naive and one CD8 memory plate.

Per the original methods: ImmunoSEQ junction-only sequences lacked quality scores, so their filtering differed. Assay: immunoSEQ multiplex PCR; the TCRdb copy retains only in-frame clones and omits some. Clonal size and the V and J genes are those of that table, whereas D and trimming came from the DNA. The sample contains almost 750,000 clones, roughly 72% of which appear only once. CDR3 size: 13 residues. Germline V gene lookup returns CDR1 MNHEY and CDR2 SVGAGI. The ends were cut back, 0 bases at V and 5 bases at J, with 8 bases in the middle. The chain joins TRBV6-5 to TRBJ2-7; D not certain. This TCR was sampled from a woman aged 30 to 39 in good health. Input material: memory CD4+ T cells sorted from blood. Subset given: CD45RA-negative fraction. The CDR3 reads CASSYSRWDEQYF. The CDR3 region has the DNA TGTGCCAGCAGTTACTCGAGGTGGGACGAGCAGTACTTC.